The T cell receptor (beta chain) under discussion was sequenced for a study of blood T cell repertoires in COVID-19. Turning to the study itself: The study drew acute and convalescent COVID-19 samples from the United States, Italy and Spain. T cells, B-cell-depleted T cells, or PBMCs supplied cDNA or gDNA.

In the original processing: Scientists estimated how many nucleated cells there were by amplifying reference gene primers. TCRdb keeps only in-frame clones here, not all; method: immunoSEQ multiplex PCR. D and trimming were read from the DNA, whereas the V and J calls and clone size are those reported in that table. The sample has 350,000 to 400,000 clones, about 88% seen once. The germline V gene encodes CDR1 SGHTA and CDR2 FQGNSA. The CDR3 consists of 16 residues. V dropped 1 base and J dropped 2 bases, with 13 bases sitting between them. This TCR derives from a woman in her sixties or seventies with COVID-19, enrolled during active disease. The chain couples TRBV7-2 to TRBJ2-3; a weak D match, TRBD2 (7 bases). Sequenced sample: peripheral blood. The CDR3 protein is CASSLGEGGITDTQYF. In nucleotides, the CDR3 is TGTGCCAGCAGCTTAGGGGAGGGGGGGATCACAGATACGCAGTATTTT.